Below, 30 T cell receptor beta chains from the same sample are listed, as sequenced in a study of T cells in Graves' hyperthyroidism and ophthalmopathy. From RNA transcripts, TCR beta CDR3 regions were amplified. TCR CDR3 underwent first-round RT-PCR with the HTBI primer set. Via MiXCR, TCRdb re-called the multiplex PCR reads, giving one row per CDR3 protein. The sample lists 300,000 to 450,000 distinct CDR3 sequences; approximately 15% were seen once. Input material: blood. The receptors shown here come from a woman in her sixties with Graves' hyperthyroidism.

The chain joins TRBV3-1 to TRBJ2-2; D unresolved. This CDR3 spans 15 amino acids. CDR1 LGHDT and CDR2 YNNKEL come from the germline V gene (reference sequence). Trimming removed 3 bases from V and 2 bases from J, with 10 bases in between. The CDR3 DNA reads TGTGCCAGCAGCCAGTACCAATATAACACCGGGGAGCTGTTTTTT. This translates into CASSQYQYNTGELFF.

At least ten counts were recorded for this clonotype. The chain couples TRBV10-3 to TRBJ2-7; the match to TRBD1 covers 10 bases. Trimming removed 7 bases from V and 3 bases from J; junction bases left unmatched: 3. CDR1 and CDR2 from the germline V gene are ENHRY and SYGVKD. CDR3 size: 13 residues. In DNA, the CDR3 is TGTGCCATCAACGGACAGGGGGACTACGAGCAGTACTTC. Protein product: CAINGQGDYEQYF.

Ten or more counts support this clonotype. CDR3 region: CASSLEGTGANVLTF. CDR3 bases: TGTGCCAGCAGTTTAGAGGGGACTGGGGCCAACGTCCTGACTTTC. This chain connects TRBV27 to TRBJ2-6, with D perhaps matching TRBD1 or TRBD2 (5 bases each). The CDR3 runs to 15 residues. The germline V and J ends were trimmed by 2 bases and 2 bases, with 7 bases remaining between them. CDR1 is MNHEY, CDR2 SMNVEV, per germline (reference sequence).

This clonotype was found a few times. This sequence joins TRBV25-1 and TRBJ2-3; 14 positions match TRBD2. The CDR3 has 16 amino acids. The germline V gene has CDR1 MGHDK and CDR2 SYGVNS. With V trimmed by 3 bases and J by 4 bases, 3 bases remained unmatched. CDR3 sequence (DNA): TGTGCCAGCAGTGACGGGACTAGCGGGAGCTCAGATACGCAGTATTTT. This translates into CASSDGTSGSSDTQYF. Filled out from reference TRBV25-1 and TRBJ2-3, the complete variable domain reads EADIYQTPRYLVIGTGKKITLECSQTMGHDKMYWYQQDPGMELHLIHYSYGVNSTEKGDLSSESTVSRIRTEHFPLTLESARPSHTSQYLCASSDGTSGSSDTQYFGPGTRLTVL.

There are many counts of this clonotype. The CDR3 is CASSLTRGRGTGELFF. For the CDR3, the DNA is TGTGCCAGCAGCTTAACGCGCGGGAGAGGTACCGGGGAGCTGTTTTTT. The V call is TRBV7-9, the J call TRBJ2-2; 7 nucleotides align to TRBD2. The V gene end was trimmed by 2 bases and the J gene end by 5 bases; junction bases not matched to a gene: 8. The CDR3 loop spans 16 amino acids. CDR1 and CDR2 from the germline V gene are SEHNR and FQNEAQ (reference sequence).

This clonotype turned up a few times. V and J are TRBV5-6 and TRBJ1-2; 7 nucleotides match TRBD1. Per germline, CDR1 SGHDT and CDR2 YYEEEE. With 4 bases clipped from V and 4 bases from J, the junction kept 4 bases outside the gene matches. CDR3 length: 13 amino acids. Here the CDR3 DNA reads TGTGCCAGCAGCCTCGACAGGGCCTATGGCTACACCTTC. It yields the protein CASSLDRAYGYTF. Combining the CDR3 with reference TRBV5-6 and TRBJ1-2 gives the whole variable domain DAGVTQSPTHLIKTRGQQVTLRCSPKSGHDTVSWYQQALGQGPQFIFQYYEEEERQRGNFPDRFSGHQFPNYSSELNVNALLLGDSALYLCASSLDRAYGYTFGSGTRLTVV.

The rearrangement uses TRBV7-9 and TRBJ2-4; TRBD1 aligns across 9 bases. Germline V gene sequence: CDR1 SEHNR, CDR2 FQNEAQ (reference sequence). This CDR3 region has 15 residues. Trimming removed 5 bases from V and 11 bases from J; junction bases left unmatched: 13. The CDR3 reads CASSQGGGQGSFQYF. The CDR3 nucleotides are TGTGCCAGCAGCCAAGGGGGTGGACAGGGGAGCTTTCAGTACTTC.

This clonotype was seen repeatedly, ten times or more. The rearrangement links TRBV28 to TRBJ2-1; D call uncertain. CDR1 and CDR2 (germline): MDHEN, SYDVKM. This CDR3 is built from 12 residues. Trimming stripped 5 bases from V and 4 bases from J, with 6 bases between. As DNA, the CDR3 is TGTGCCAGCAGTCCGCAGTACAATGAGCAGTTCTTC. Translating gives CASSPQYNEQFF.

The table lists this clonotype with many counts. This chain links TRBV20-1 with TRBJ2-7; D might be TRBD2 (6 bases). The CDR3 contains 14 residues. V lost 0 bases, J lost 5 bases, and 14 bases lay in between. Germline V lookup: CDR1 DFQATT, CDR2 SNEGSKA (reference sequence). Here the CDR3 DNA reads TGCAGTGCTAGAGATGACGGGAGAAGCGACGAGCAGTACTTC. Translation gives CSARDDGRSDEQYF.

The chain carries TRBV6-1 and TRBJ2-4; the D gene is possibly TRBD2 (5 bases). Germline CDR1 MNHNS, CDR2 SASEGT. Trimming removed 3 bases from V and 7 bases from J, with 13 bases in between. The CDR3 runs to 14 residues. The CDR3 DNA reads TGTGCCAGCAGTGACGCGAGGGCTAGCAACATTCAGTACTTC. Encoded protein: CASSDARASNIQYF.

In DNA form, the CDR3 reads TGTGCCAGCAGTGATCCACAGGGAGGGGTTCGGGGAGAGCAGTACTTC. Protein sequence: CASSDPQGGVRGEQYF. This chain links TRBV6-1 with TRBJ2-7; possible D gene TRBD2, 7 bases. Trimming removed 3 bases from V and 7 bases from J, with 22 bases in between. CDR3 size: 16 residues. Germline loops: CDR1 MNHNS, CDR2 SASEGT.

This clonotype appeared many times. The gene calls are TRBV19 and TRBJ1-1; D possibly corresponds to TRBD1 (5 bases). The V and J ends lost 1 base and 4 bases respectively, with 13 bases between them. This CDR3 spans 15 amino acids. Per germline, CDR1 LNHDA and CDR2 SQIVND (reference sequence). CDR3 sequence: CASSIAVRDSTEAFF. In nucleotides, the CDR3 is TGTGCCAGTAGTATAGCCGTCAGGGATTCCACTGAAGCTTTCTTT.

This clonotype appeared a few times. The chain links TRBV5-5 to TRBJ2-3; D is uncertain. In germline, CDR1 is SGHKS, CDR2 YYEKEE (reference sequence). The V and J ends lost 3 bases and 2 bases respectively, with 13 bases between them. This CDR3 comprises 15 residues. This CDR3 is CASSSLDGYTDTQYF. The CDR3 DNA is TGTGCCAGCAGCTCCCTGGACGGCTACACAGATACGCAGTATTTT.

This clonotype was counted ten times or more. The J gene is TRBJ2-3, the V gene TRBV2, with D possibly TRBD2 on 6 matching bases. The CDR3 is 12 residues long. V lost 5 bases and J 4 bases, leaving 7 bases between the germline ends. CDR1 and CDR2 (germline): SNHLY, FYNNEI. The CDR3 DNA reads TGTGCCAGCAGTCGACTAGCAGATACGCAGTATTTT. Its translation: CASSRLADTQYF. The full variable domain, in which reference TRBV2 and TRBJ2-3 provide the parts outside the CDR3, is EPEVTQTPSHQVTQMGQEVILRCVPISNHLYFYWYRQILGQKVEFLVSFYNNEISEKSEIFDDQFSVERPDGSNFTLKIRSTKLEDSAMYFCASSRLADTQYFGPGTRLTVL.

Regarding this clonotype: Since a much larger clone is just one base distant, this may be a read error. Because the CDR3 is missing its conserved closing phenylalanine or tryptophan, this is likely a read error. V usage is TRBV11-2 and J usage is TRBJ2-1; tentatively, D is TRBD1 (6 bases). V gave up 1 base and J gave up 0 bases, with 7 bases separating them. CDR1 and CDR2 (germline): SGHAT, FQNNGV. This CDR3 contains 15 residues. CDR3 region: CASSLVDSSYNEQFL. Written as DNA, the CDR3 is TGTGCCAGCAGCTTAGTGGACAGCTCCTACAATGAGCAGTTCCTC.

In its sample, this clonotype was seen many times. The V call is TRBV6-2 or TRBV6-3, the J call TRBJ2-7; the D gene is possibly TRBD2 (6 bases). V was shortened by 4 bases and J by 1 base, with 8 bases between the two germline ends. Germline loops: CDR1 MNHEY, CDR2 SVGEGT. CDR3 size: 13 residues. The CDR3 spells CASSLAVSYEQYF. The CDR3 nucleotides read TGTGCCAGCAGTTTAGCGGTGTCCTACGAGCAGTACTTC.

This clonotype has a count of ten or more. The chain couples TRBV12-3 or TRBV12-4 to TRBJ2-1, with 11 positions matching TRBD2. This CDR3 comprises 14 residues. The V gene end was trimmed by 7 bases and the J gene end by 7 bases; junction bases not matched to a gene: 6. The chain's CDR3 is CASTPLAGGNEQFF. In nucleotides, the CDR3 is TGTGCCAGCACCCCCCTAGCGGGAGGTAATGAGCAGTTCTTC.

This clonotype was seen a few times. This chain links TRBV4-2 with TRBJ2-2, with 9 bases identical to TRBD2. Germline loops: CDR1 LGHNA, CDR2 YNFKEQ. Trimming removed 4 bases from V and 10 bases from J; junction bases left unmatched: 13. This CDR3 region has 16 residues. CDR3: CASSRELGLAFTELFF. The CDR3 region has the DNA TGTGCCAGCAGCCGAGAATTGGGACTAGCTTTTACGGAGCTGTTTTTT.

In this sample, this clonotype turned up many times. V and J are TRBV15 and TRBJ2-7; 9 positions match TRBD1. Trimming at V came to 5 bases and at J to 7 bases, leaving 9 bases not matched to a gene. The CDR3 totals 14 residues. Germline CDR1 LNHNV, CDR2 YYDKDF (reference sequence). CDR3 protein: CATSPGTGPGEQYF. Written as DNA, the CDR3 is TGTGCCACCAGCCCCGGGACAGGGCCCGGGGAGCAGTACTTC.

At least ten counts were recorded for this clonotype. Here the CDR3 reads CASSLARNRAGYTF. CDR3 DNA sequence: TGTGCCAGCAGCTTAGCGCGTAATAGGGCTGGCTACACCTTC. The chain carries TRBV7-2 and TRBJ1-2; D is unresolved. The CDR3 length is 14 residues. Germline values: CDR1 SGHTA, CDR2 FQGNSA. V was shortened by 0 bases and J by 7 bases, with 12 bases between the two germline ends.

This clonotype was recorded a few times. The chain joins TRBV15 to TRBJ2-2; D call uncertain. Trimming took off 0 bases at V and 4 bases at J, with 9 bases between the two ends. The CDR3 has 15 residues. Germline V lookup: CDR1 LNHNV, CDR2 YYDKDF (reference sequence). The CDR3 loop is CATSRDLVGTGELFF. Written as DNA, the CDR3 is TGTGCCACCAGCAGAGATTTAGTAGGCACCGGGGAGCTGTTTTTT.

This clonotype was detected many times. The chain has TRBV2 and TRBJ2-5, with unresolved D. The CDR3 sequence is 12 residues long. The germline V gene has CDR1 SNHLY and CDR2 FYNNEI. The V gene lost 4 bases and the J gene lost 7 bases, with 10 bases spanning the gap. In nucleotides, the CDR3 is TGTGCCAGCAGTGTTGGGCTAGGGACCCAGTACTTC. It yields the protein CASSVGLGTQYF.

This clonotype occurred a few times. The CDR3 sequence is CASSWITVPDQETQYF. CDR3 nucleotide sequence: TGTGCCAGCAGTTGGATCACGGTCCCCGACCAAGAGACCCAGTACTTC. This sequence joins TRBV6-2 or TRBV6-3 and TRBJ2-5; no firm D call. CDR1 is MNHEY and CDR2 is SVGEGT in the germline V gene. V lost 4 bases to trimming and J lost 0 bases, with 15 bases between them. This CDR3 has 16 amino acids.

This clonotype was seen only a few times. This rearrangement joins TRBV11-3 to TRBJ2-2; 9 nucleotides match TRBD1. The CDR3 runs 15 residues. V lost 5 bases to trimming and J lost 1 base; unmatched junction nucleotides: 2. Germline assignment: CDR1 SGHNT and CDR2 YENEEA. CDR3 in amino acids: CASSQGQGNTGELFF. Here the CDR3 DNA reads TGTGCCAGCAGCCAGGGACAGGGGAACACCGGGGAGCTGTTTTTT.

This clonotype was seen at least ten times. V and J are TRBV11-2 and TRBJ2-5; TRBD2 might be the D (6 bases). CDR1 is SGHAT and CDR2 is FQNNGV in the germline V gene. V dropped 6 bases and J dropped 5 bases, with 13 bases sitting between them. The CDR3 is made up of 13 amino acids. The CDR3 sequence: CASRFHGGETQYF. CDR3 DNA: TGTGCCAGCAGGTTCCATGGGGGGGAGACCCAGTACTTC.

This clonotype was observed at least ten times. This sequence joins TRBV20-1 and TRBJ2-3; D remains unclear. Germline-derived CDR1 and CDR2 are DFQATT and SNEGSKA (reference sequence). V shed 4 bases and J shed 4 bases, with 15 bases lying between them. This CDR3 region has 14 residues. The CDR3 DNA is TGCAGTGCTATCACCGCGAGTTCTTCAGATACGCAGTATTTT. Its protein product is CSAITASSSDTQYF.

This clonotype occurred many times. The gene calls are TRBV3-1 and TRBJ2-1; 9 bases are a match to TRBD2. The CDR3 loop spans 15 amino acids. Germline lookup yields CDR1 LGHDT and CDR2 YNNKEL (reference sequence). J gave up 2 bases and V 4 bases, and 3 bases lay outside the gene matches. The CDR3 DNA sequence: TGTGCCAGCAGCCCGATAGCGGGGGCCTACAATGAGCAGTTCTTC. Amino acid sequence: CASSPIAGAYNEQFF.

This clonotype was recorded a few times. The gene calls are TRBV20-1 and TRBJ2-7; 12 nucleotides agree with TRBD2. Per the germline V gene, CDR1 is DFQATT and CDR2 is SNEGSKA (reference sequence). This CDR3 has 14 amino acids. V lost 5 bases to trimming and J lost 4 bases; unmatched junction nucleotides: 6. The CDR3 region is CSASLAGGPYEQYF. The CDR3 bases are TGCAGTGCTTCTCTAGCGGGAGGGCCTTACGAGCAGTACTTC.

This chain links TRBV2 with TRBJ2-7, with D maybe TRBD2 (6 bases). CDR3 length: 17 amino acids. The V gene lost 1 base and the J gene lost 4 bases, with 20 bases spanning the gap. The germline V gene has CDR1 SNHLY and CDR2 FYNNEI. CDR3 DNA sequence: TGTGCCAGCAGTGAAGGTGGCGCGCAGGGAGGTCGGTACGAGCAGTACTTC. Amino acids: CASSEGGAQGGRYEQYF.

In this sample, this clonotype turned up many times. Written as DNA, the CDR3 is TGTGCCAGCAGCCCCCTAGCGGGAAGCCGATCCTACGAGCAGTACTTC. Translated, it gives CASSPLAGSRSYEQYF. The chain couples TRBV7-3 to TRBJ2-7; 9 bases line up with TRBD2. This CDR3 comprises 16 residues. Germline V CDR1 and CDR2: SGHTA, FQGTGA. V lost 5 bases, J lost 1 base, and 9 bases stayed unmatched.